These 7 T cell receptor beta chains came from one sample sequenced in a study of T cell responses to AZD1222 COVID-19 vaccine. The method was immunoSEQ multiplex PCR; TCRdb's version includes in-frame clones alone and lacks a portion of them. The sample lists roughly 120,000 clones, over 75% occurring once. The sample in question was peripheral blood, obtained 28 days after the second dose of the MenACWY control vaccine. The origin of the receptors is an adult who received the MenACWY meningococcal vaccine as a control.

The rearrangement links TRBV7-8 to TRBJ2-5, with D unclear. Germline V gives CDR1 SGHVS, CDR2 FQNEAQ. Trimming pared 5 bases from V and 4 bases from J, leaving 8 bases between. The CDR3 totals 12 residues. The CDR3 DNA is TGTGCCAGCAGCCCGGAGAGAGAGACCCAGTACTTC. Translating it yields CASSPERETQYF.

CDR3 region: CASSPWKGGDTEAFF. The CDR3 nucleotides read TGTGCCAGCTCACCCTGGAAGGGAGGGGACACTGAAGCTTTCTTT. V is TRBV18 and J is TRBJ1-1; TRBD1 might be the D (5 bases). V was cut by 3 bases and J by 3 bases, with 14 bases left in between. The CDR3 totals 15 residues. Germline V gives CDR1 KGHSH, CDR2 LQKENI.

This clone appeared a single time. The chain employs TRBV6-2 or TRBV6-3 and TRBJ2-7, with D possibly called TRBD1 or TRBD2 (5 bases each). From germline, CDR1 is MNHEY and CDR2 SVGEGT. The CDR3 is 14 amino acids. With 0 bases removed from V and 3 bases from J, the gap between germline ends came to 9 bases. This CDR3 reads CASSYSPGLYEQYV. The CDR3 bases are TGTGCCAGCAGTTACTCCCCGGGGCTCTACGAGCAGTACGTC.

The rearrangement links TRBV4-1 to TRBJ2-1, with D maybe TRBD1 (6 bases). Germline CDR1 MGHRA, CDR2 YSYEKL. CDR3 length: 15 amino acids. V was shortened by 1 base and J by 8 bases, with 15 bases between the two germline ends. CDR3 DNA: TGCGCCAGCAGCCAAGCAGGGGAAGCCTGGGATGAGCAGTTCTTC. It translates to CASSQAGEAWDEQFF.

V usage is TRBV6-5 and J usage is TRBJ2-6; the D is unclear. CDR1 and CDR2 (germline): MNHEY, SVGAGI. The CDR3 runs to 16 residues. The ends were cut back, 2 bases at V and 0 bases at J, with 8 bases in the middle. CDR3 DNA sequence: TGTGCCAGCAGTTACATGTCGGCCTCTGGGGCCAACGTCCTGACTTTC. Translated, it gives CASSYMSASGANVLTF.

About this clone itself: The junction shows a germline mismatch at one end, possibly a read error. J is TRBJ1-2 and V is TRBV28; possibly TRBD1 for D (6 bases). In germline, CDR1 is MDHEN, CDR2 SYDVKM. The CDR3 has 14 amino acids. CDR3 sequence: CASRFSTGSSGYTF. The CDR3 DNA reads as TGTGCCAGCCGTTTTTCCACAGGGTCGAGTGGCTACACCTTC.

The rearrangement uses TRBV6-5 and TRBJ1-1, with D possibly matching TRBD1 (5 bases). This CDR3 has 15 amino acids. Germline V gene data show CDR1 as MNHEY and CDR2 as SVGAGI. Trimming took off 2 bases at V and 3 bases at J, with 13 bases between the two ends. In DNA form, the CDR3 reads TGTGCCAGCAGTTACGCCCCCGGGACCTACACTGAAGCTTTCTTT. Protein product: CASSYAPGTYTEAFF.